These T cell receptor beta chains were read from a single sample in a study of blood T cell repertoires in COVID-19. This table comes from immunoSEQ multiplex PCR, and its TCRdb copy is limited to in-frame clones, with some not included. The sample has about 130,000 clones, around 80% seen once. Input material: peripheral blood. The source of these receptors is a young man with COVID-19, enrolled during active disease. Both conserved end residues are part of each CDR3. The D gene is left open where the match is weak. Clone size is not always given. Where it is, it says once, few, many or a class for expanded clones.

j_gene: TRBJ1-2; d_gene: TRBD1; v_gene: TRBV7-8; abundance: .; CDR3aa: CASSDRTGPPLSGYTF; CDR3nt: TGTGCCAGCAGCGATAGGACAGGGCCTCCCTTGAGCGGCTACACCTTC
j_gene: TRBJ2-6; d_gene: .; v_gene: TRBV7-9; abundance: .; CDR3aa: CASSPGRFGANVLTF; CDR3nt: TGTGCCAGCAGCCCAGGAAGATTTGGGGCCAACGTCCTGACTTTC
j_gene: TRBJ1-5; d_gene: TRBD1; v_gene: TRBV28; abundance: once; CDR3aa: CASSFGQGYNQPQHF; CDR3nt: TGTGCCAGCAGTTTCGGACAGGGTTACAATCAGCCCCAGCATTTT
j_gene: TRBJ2-3; d_gene: .; v_gene: TRBV9; abundance: few; CDR3aa: CASSVGTSSTDTQYF; CDR3nt: TGTGCCAGCAGCGTAGGGACTTCTAGCACAGATACGCAGTATTTT
j_gene: TRBJ2-3; d_gene: TRBD2; v_gene: TRBV20-1; abundance: .; CDR3aa: CSASGSGGPPDTQYF; CDR3nt: TGCAGTGCTAGTGGTAGCGGGGGGCCCCCAGATACGCAGTATTTT
j_gene: TRBJ2-3; d_gene: .; v_gene: TRBV10-2; abundance: .; CDR3aa: CASSVTDTQYF; CDR3nt: TGCGCCAGCAGTGTAACAGATACGCAGTATTTT
j_gene: TRBJ1-2; d_gene: TRBD1; v_gene: TRBV4-1; abundance: many; CDR3aa: CASRPRDRNFNYGYTF; CDR3nt: TGCGCCAGCAGGCCCCGGGACAGAAATTTCAACTATGGCTACACCTTC
j_gene: TRBJ1-5; d_gene: TRBD1; v_gene: TRBV19; abundance: .; CDR3aa: CASSMQQGGHQPQHF; CDR3nt: TGTGCCAGTAGTATGCAACAGGGGGGTCACCAGCCCCAGCATTTT
j_gene: TRBJ2-7; d_gene: TRBD2; v_gene: TRBV27; abundance: .; CDR3aa: CATRPLGTSGEQYF; CDR3nt: TGTGCCACCCGGCCCCTCGGGACTAGCGGCGAGCAGTACTTC
j_gene: TRBJ2-1; d_gene: TRBD2; v_gene: TRBV7-2; abundance: few; CDR3aa: CASSSYSGGVNNEQFF; CDR3nt: TGTGCCAGCAGCTCCTATAGCGGGGGGGTAAACAATGAGCAGTTCTTC
j_gene: TRBJ2-3; d_gene: TRBD1; v_gene: TRBV19; abundance: .; CDR3aa: CASSTGTATDTQYF; CDR3nt: TGTGCCAGTAGTACGGGGACAGCCACAGATACGCAGTATTTT
j_gene: TRBJ1-6; d_gene: TRBD1; v_gene: TRBV30; abundance: .; CDR3aa: CAWKVGQATLPSPLHF; CDR3nt: TGTGCCTGGAAAGTCGGACAGGCGACCCTTCCTTCACCCCTCCACTTT
j_gene: TRBJ1-5; d_gene: .; v_gene: TRBV4-1; abundance: .; CDR3aa: CASSGSRLEPQHF; CDR3nt: TGCGCCAGCAGCGGTTCCAGGCTCGAGCCCCAGCATTTT
j_gene: TRBJ2-5; d_gene: TRBD2; v_gene: TRBV4-1; abundance: .; CDR3aa: CASRTFGTREETQYF; CDR3nt: TGCGCCAGCAGAACCTTCGGGACTAGAGAAGAGACCCAGTACTTC
j_gene: TRBJ2-7; d_gene: TRBD2; v_gene: TRBV2; abundance: .; CDR3aa: CASSGLAERSDTEQYF; CDR3nt: TGTGCCAGCAGCGGACTAGCGGAGCGGTCCGACACCGAGCAGTACTTC
j_gene: TRBJ2-7; d_gene: .; v_gene: TRBV7-9; abundance: few; CDR3aa: CASSSGYPYEQYF; CDR3nt: TGTGCCAGCAGCTCGGGGTACCCGTACGAGCAGTACTTC
j_gene: TRBJ2-1; d_gene: .; v_gene: TRBV6-5; abundance: .; CDR3aa: CASTGHISSYNEQFF; CDR3nt: TGTGCCAGCACCGGACACATAAGCTCCTACAATGAGCAGTTCTTC
j_gene: TRBJ1-3; d_gene: .; v_gene: TRBV2; abundance: .; CDR3aa: CASNARSSSGNTIYF; CDR3nt: TGTGCCAGCAATGCCAGAAGTTCCTCTGGAAACACCATATATTTT
j_gene: TRBJ2-2; d_gene: TRBD1; v_gene: TRBV19; abundance: .; CDR3aa: CASSIPTGPTGELFF; CDR3nt: TGTGCCAGTAGTATCCCGACAGGGCCAACCGGGGAGCTGTTTTTT
j_gene: TRBJ1-6; d_gene: .; v_gene: TRBV5-1; abundance: .; CDR3aa: CASSLEAGSYNSPLHF; CDR3nt: TGCGCCAGCAGCTTGGAGGCAGGCTCCTATAATTCACCCCTCCACTTT
j_gene: TRBJ2-1; d_gene: TRBD2; v_gene: TRBV30; abundance: .; CDR3aa: CAWSALAVSYNEQFF; CDR3nt: TGTGCCTGGAGTGCCCTAGCGGTCTCCTACAATGAGCAGTTCTTC
j_gene: TRBJ2-7; d_gene: TRBD1; v_gene: TRBV28; abundance: .; CDR3aa: CASSRTTGADSYEQYF; CDR3nt: TGTGCCAGCAGTAGGACGACAGGGGCGGACTCCTACGAGCAGTACTTC
j_gene: TRBJ2-3; d_gene: TRBD1; v_gene: TRBV6-5; abundance: .; CDR3aa: CASGHGTGPTDTQYF; CDR3nt: TGTGCCAGCGGGCACGGGACAGGGCCCACAGATACGCAGTATTTT
j_gene: TRBJ1-5; d_gene: .; v_gene: TRBV2; abundance: once; CDR3aa: CASREILGNQPQHF; CDR3nt: TGTGCCAGCAGAGAGATACTCGGGAATCAGCCCCAGCATTTT
j_gene: TRBJ1-5; d_gene: TRBD1; v_gene: TRBV2; abundance: few; CDR3aa: CASSARSGTGSNQPQHF; CDR3nt: TGTGCCAGCAGTGCAAGGAGTGGGACAGGGAGCAATCAGCCCCAGCATTTT
j_gene: TRBJ1-1; d_gene: .; v_gene: TRBV28; abundance: few; CDR3aa: CASSLPSGGRGAEAFF; CDR3nt: TGTGCCAGCAGTTTGCCCAGCGGGGGCCGGGGCGCTGAAGCTTTCTTT
j_gene: TRBJ2-5; d_gene: .; v_gene: TRBV5-1; abundance: .; CDR3aa: CASSYAGETQYF; CDR3nt: TGCGCCAGCAGCTACGCGGGAGAGACCCAGTACTTC
j_gene: TRBJ1-5; d_gene: TRBD1; v_gene: TRBV9; abundance: .; CDR3aa: CASSEGTGTGNQPQHF; CDR3nt: TGTGCCAGCAGCGAGGGGACAGGTACTGGCAATCAGCCCCAGCATTTT
j_gene: TRBJ2-3; d_gene: .; v_gene: TRBV27; abundance: .; CDR3aa: CASSLQGMDTQYF; CDR3nt: TGTGCCAGCAGTTTGCAGGGCATGGATACGCAGTATTTT
j_gene: TRBJ2-5; d_gene: .; v_gene: TRBV10-3; abundance: .; CDR3aa: CAISDQGSETQYF; CDR3nt: TGTGCCATCAGTGATCAGGGCTCAGAGACCCAGTACTTC
j_gene: TRBJ1-2; d_gene: TRBD1; v_gene: TRBV5-4; abundance: .; CDR3aa: CASRDGMDRSYGYTF; CDR3nt: TGTGCCAGCAGGGACGGGATGGACAGGAGCTATGGCTACACCTTC
j_gene: TRBJ2-5; d_gene: .; v_gene: TRBV4-2; abundance: many; CDR3aa: CASSPDGSAFGETQYF; CDR3nt: TGTGCCAGCAGCCCGGACGGGAGCGCATTCGGGGAGACCCAGTACTTC
j_gene: TRBJ2-7; d_gene: TRBD1; v_gene: TRBV11-3; abundance: .; CDR3aa: CASSPRDSTYEQYF; CDR3nt: TGTGCCAGCAGCCCCCGGGACAGTACTTACGAGCAGTACTTC
j_gene: TRBJ1-2; d_gene: TRBD1; v_gene: TRBV19; abundance: once; CDR3aa: CASSTGGYGYTF; CDR3nt: TGTGCCAGTAGTACAGGGGGCTATGGCTACACCTTC
j_gene: TRBJ1-6; d_gene: TRBD1; v_gene: TRBV5-1; abundance: .; CDR3aa: CASTELGQGSSSPLHF; CDR3nt: TGCGCCAGCACCGAACTGGGACAGGGCTCGAGCTCACCCCTCCACTTT
j_gene: TRBJ1-2; d_gene: .; v_gene: TRBV29-1; abundance: .; CDR3aa: CSVGGVFKYGYTF; CDR3nt: TGCAGCGTTGGGGGGGTCTTCAAGTATGGCTACACCTTC
j_gene: TRBJ2-7; d_gene: .; v_gene: TRBV30; abundance: .; CDR3aa: CAWSVQVWEEQYF; CDR3nt: TGTGCCTGGAGTGTACAGGTTTGGGAAGAGCAGTACTTC
j_gene: TRBJ1-2; d_gene: TRBD1; v_gene: TRBV28; abundance: once; CDR3aa: CASSLSDRDSYGYTF; CDR3nt: TGTGCCAGCAGTTTATCGGACAGGGATTCCTATGGCTACACCTTC
j_gene: TRBJ1-2; d_gene: TRBD1; v_gene: TRBV6-5; abundance: .; CDR3aa: CASSGQGLGYTF; CDR3nt: TGTGCCAGCAGCGGACAGGGTCTTGGCTACACCTTC
j_gene: TRBJ2-7; d_gene: .; v_gene: TRBV19; abundance: few; CDR3aa: CASSTYGEYEQYF; CDR3nt: TGTGCCAGTAGTACTTACGGAGAGTACGAGCAGTACTTC
j_gene: TRBJ2-2; d_gene: .; v_gene: TRBV5-1; abundance: .; CDR3aa: CASSLADTGELFF; CDR3nt: TGCGCCAGCAGCTTGGCTGACACCGGGGAGCTGTTTTTT
j_gene: TRBJ1-5; d_gene: TRBD1; v_gene: TRBV27; abundance: .; CDR3aa: CASRPGQPVGPQHF; CDR3nt: TGTGCCAGCAGACCGGGACAGCCGGTAGGGCCCCAGCATTTT
j_gene: TRBJ1-5; d_gene: .; v_gene: TRBV18; abundance: .; CDR3aa: CASSPGEVGNQPQHF; CDR3nt: TGTGCCAGCTCACCAGGTGAGGTTGGCAATCAGCCCCAGCATTTT
j_gene: TRBJ2-5; d_gene: TRBD1; v_gene: TRBV2; abundance: .; CDR3aa: CASRRGQGYQETQYF; CDR3nt: TGTGCCAGCAGGAGGGGACAGGGCTACCAAGAGACCCAGTACTTC
j_gene: TRBJ2-2; d_gene: .; v_gene: TRBV28; abundance: .; CDR3aa: CASASGDGTGELFF; CDR3nt: TGTGCCAGCGCCTCAGGGGATGGCACCGGGGAGCTGTTTTTT
j_gene: TRBJ2-7; d_gene: .; v_gene: TRBV29-1; abundance: .; CDR3aa: CSVLISGGSEQYF; CDR3nt: TGCAGCGTCCTTATCTCAGGGGGGTCCGAGCAGTACTTC
j_gene: TRBJ1-6; d_gene: .; v_gene: TRBV7-2; abundance: .; CDR3aa: CASSPRQRSTMSPLHF; CDR3nt: TGTGCCAGCAGCCCCCGACAGAGATCTACTATGTCACCCCTCCACTTT
j_gene: TRBJ1-2; d_gene: .; v_gene: TRBV11-2; abundance: .; CDR3aa: CASSSRLGPGGAFYGYTF; CDR3nt: TGTGCCAGCAGCTCCCGATTAGGTCCAGGAGGAGCCTTCTATGGCTACACCTTC